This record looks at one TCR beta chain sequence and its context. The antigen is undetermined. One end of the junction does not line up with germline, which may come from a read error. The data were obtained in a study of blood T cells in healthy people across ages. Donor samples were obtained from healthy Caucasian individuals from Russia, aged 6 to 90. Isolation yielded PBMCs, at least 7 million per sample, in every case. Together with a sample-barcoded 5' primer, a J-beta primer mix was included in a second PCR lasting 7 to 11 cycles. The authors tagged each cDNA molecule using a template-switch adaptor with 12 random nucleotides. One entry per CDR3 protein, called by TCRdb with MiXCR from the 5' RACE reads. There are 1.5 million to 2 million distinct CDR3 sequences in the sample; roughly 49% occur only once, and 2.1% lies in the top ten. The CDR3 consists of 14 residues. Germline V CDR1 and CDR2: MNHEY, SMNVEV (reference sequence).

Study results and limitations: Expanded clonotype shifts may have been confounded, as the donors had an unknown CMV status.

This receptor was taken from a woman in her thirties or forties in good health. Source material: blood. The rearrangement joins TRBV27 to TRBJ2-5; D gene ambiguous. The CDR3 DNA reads TGTGCCAGCAGTGTATCCAGTCTCCAAGAGACCCAGTACTTC. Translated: CASSVSSLQETQYF.